This section outlines one T cell receptor (beta chain) sequence together with its context. Its antigen remains unidentified. Germline assignment: CDR1 SQVTM and CDR2 ANQGSEA. V was pared by 0 bases and J by 6 bases, with 5 bases between. The CDR3 runs 11 residues. The data belong to a study of T-cell memory formation after mild COVID-19. Study-wide context: Largely, the TCR clusters proved donor specific.

TCR alpha and TCR beta cDNA libraries carrying sample barcodes and UMIs came from 5'RACE with constant-segment primers. TCRdb used MiXCR to reprocess the 5' RACE reads, holding one entry per CDR3 protein. Here the sample spans 540,000 or so distinct CDR3 sequences, roughly 20% being singletons. General study points: Whereas later expanders leaned CD4+, clones contracting day 15 to 85 showed a balanced CD4/CD8 makeup. Proof of SARS-CoV-2 specificity was absent for the second-wave clones that crested on day 37.

This receptor was taken from an adult woman who had mild COVID-19 (a few samples of this study predate the infection). Cell type and time point are not known. The gene calls are TRBV29-1 and TRBJ1-1; D is unresolved. Source material: PBMCs or a T cell subset sorted from them (not recorded which). The CDR3 loop reads CSVEEGPEAFF. The CDR3 DNA reads as TGCAGCGTTGAAGAGGGCCCTGAAGCTTTCTTT.